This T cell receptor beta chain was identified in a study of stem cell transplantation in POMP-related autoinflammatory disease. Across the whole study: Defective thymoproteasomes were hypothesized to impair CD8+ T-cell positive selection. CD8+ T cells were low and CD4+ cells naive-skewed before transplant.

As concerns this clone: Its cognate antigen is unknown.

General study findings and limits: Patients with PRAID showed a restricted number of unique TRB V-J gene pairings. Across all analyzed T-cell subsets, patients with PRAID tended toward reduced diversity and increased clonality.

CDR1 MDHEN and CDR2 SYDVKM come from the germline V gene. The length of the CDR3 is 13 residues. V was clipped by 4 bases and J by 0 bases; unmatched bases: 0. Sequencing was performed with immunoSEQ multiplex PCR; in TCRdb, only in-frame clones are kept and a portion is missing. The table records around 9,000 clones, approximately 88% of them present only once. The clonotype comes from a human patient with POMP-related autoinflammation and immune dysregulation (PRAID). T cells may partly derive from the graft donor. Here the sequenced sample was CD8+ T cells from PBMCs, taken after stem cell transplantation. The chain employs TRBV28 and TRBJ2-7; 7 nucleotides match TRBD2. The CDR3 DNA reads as TGTGCCAGCAGTTGGGAGGGCTCCTACGAGCAGTACTTC. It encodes CASSWEGSYEQYF.